This TCR beta chain is from a study of cytomegalovirus exposure and HLA in healthy donors. Points from the study as a whole: As was reported, the HLA-A and HLA-B alleles of most subjects were accurately predicted from TCR beta sequences.

This clone was seen a single time. Its target is not known. Germline assignment: CDR1 GTSNPN and CDR2 SVGIG (reference sequence). V lost 6 bases, J lost 0 bases, and 20 bases lay in between. The CDR3 is 17 amino acids. Use of 60 Vbeta and 13 Jbeta primers characterized the PCR. Sequencing was performed with immunoSEQ multiplex PCR; in TCRdb, only in-frame clones are kept and a portion is missing. The data hold 150,000 to 200,000 clones, with around four fifths observed a single time. The chain carries TRBV30 and TRBJ1-4; D gene ambiguous. The sequence was obtained from a man aged 50-59 years in good health and CMV-seropositive. Sequencing was done on a sample of PBMCs. CDR3: CACDLALNYATNEKLFF. The CDR3 DNA follows: TGTGCCTGCGACCTAGCGTTGAACTATGCAACTAATGAAAAACTGTTTTTT.